This T cell receptor (beta chain) stems from a study of blood T cell repertoires in COVID-19. In the original analysis: From reference gene primer amplification, estimates of nucleated cell counts were derived. Sequenced by immunoSEQ multiplex PCR; TCRdb stores in-frame clones only, minus some. That table gives V, J and clone size, and the DNA gave D and trimming. The top ten clones hold over 9.5% of a sample with some 130,000 clones, around 80% of them seen once. The CDR3 totals 14 residues. From germline, CDR1 is DFQATT and CDR2 SNEGSKA (reference sequence). The V segment lost 3 bases and the J segment 1 base; nucleotides outside the gene matches: 6.

The receptor's source is a man between 60 and 75 years old who had recovered from COVID-19. This chain links TRBV20-1 with TRBJ2-7; 7 bases align to TRBD1. Material for sequencing was peripheral blood. The DNA of the CDR3 is TGCAGTGCTAGTACGACAGGGAAGTCCTACGAGCAGTACTTC. It is translated as CSASTTGKSYEQYF.